This TCR beta chain was identified during a study of lymphopenia after photon versus proton radiotherapy. V shed 5 bases, J shed 2 bases, and the junction held 5 bases outside the gene matches. The CDR3 totals 14 residues. The germline V gene encodes CDR1 SGHVS and CDR2 FQNEAQ. The data were produced by immunoSEQ multiplex PCR, yet TCRdb's version contains in-frame clones alone and is incomplete. The sample shows around 150,000 clones, roughly nine tenths of them seen only once. The input for sequencing was peripheral blood, taken from a patient treated with photon-based radiotherapy. The receptor's source is a man aged 50-59 years with gastric cancer. The V call is TRBV7-8, the J call TRBJ2-5; 7 bases align to TRBD1. The CDR3 region is CASSPGTVQETQYF. The CDR3 DNA is TGTGCCAGCAGCCCAGGGACAGTGCAAGAGACCCAGTACTTC.